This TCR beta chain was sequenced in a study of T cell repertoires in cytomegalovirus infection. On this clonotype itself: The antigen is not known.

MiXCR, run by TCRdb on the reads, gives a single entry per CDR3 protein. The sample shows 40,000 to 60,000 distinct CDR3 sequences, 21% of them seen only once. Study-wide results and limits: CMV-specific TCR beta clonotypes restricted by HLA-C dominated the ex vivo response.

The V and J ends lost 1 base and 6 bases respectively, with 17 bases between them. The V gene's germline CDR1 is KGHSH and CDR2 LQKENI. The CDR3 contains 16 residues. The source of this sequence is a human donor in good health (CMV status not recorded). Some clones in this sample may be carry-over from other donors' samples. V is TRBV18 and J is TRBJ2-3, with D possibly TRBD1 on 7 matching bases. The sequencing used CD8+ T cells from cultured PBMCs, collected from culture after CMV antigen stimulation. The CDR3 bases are TGTGCCAGCTCACCACGCGGCAGGGGGGCTGATGATACGCAGTATTTT. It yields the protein CASSPRGRGADDTQYF.